These 12 T cell receptor beta chains share one sample of origin, sequenced in a study of T cell responses to AZD1222 COVID-19 vaccine. Sequencing used immunoSEQ multiplex PCR; TCRdb keeps in-frame clones, though not all of them. The table has 150,000 to 200,000 clones, more than 90% seen once; the top ten hold less than 4%. Sequenced material: peripheral blood, taken 28 days after the second dose of the MenACWY control vaccine. These receptors all stem from an adult who received the MenACWY meningococcal vaccine as a control.

The chain uses TRBV3-1 (or the pseudogene TRBV3-2) and TRBJ2-2, with D possibly TRBD2 on 5 matching bases. Trimming cost V 1 base and J 6 bases, with 6 bases left between them. This CDR3 has 13 amino acids. CDR1 and CDR2 (germline): LGHDT, YNNKEL (reference sequence). Here the CDR3 DNA reads TGTGCCAGCAGCCAAGTCGGGGCCGGGGAGCTGTTTTTT. This sequence encodes CASSQVGAGELFF.

Here the CDR3 DNA reads TGTGCCAGCAGGACGGGCACCGGGGAGCTGTTTTTT. Protein: CASRTGTGELFF. The rearrangement uses TRBV27 and TRBJ2-2; no clear D gene. This CDR3 spans 12 amino acids. Trimming stripped 6 bases from V and 4 bases from J, with 6 bases between. CDR1 and CDR2 from the germline V gene are MNHEY and SMNVEV (reference sequence).

This chain uses TRBV24-1 with TRBJ2-3; maybe TRBD1 (6 bases). The CDR3 runs 14 residues. V lost 3 bases and J 3 bases, leaving 9 bases between the germline ends. Germline CDR1 reads KGHDR; CDR2 reads SFDVKD. CDR3 region: CATSDTGNTDTQYF. CDR3 in DNA: TGTGCCACCAGTGATACAGGGAATACAGATACGCAGTATTTT.

The gene calls are TRBV10-3 and TRBJ2-1; the D gene could be TRBD1 or TRBD2 (5 bases each). V lost 6 bases to trimming and J lost 5 bases, with 14 bases between them. This CDR3 has 14 residues. Germline CDR1 is ENHRY and CDR2 is SYGVKD. In DNA, the CDR3 is TGTGCCATCAGGACCGGGACGGAACACAATGAGCAGTTCTTC. As protein: CAIRTGTEHNEQFF.

This chain links TRBV30 with TRBJ2-7; 8 bases line up with TRBD2. Germline V CDR1 and CDR2: GTSNPN, SVGIG (reference sequence). The CDR3 is made up of 16 amino acids. Trimming cost V 1 base and J 3 bases; bases outside gene matches: 11. This chain's CDR3 is CAWSGRPREAIYEQYF. The CDR3 bases are TGTGCCTGGAGTGGACGACCGCGGGAGGCGATCTACGAGCAGTACTTC.

The genes are TRBV19 and TRBJ1-5, with a possible D match to TRBD1 (5 bases). The V and J ends lost 3 bases and 2 bases respectively, with 17 bases between them. The CDR3 has 17 residues. The germline V gene has CDR1 LNHDA and CDR2 SQIVND (reference sequence). The CDR3 sequence: CASSIRQGRVGNQPQHF. The CDR3 bases are TGTGCCAGTAGTATCAGGCAGGGAAGGGTTGGCAATCAGCCCCAGCATTTT.

This clone was recorded a few times. V gene TRBV27 combines with J gene TRBJ1-5; perhaps TRBD1 as D (5 bases). Trimming left V 3 bases short and J 1 base short, with 7 bases between. The length of the CDR3 is 14 residues. Germline V gene sequence: CDR1 MNHEY, CDR2 SMNVEV (reference sequence). CDR3 sequence: CASSLRQSNQPQHF. Written as DNA, the CDR3 is TGTGCCAGCAGTTTGCGACAGAGCAATCAGCCCCAGCATTTT.

The gene calls are TRBV5-1 and TRBJ2-2, with 9 nucleotides matching TRBD1. The CDR3 extends over 15 amino acids. Germline CDR1 and CDR2: SGHRS and YFSETQ. V was pared by 1 base and J by 5 bases, with 3 bases of the junction left unmatched. DNA of the CDR3: TGCGCCAGCAGCTTGATGACAGGGGGTACCGGGGAGCTGTTTTTT. Protein: CASSLMTGGTGELFF.

This clone was detected only a few times. Relative to the germline gene, one junction end is altered; a read error may explain this. The chain joins TRBV6-1 to TRBJ2-7; no reliable D call. CDR3 length equals 11 residues. Germline V gene sequence: CDR1 MNHNS, CDR2 SASEGT. The CDR3, as DNA: TGTGCCAGCAGCGAAGCCTACGAGCAGTACTTC. Its translation is CASSEAYEQYF.

The V call is TRBV7-2, the J call TRBJ2-5, with TRBD1 identical over 7 bases. The V segment lost 3 bases and the J segment 1 base; nucleotides outside the gene matches: 5. The germline gives CDR1 SGHTA, CDR2 FQGNSA. This CDR3 is built from 15 residues. In DNA, the CDR3 is TGTGCCAGCAGCTTTCCACAGGGGATCCAAGAGACCCAGTACTTC. It specifies CASSFPQGIQETQYF.

Written as DNA, the CDR3 is TGTGCCAGCGGCGCCGGCAGGGTGTATTCACCCCTCCACTTT. It translates to CASGAGRVYSPLHF. This sequence joins TRBV9 and TRBJ1-6; D is possibly TRBD1 (5 bases). From germline, CDR1 is SGDLS and CDR2 YYNGEE. Trimming took 7 bases from V and 8 from J, leaving 16 bases between them. The CDR3 runs 14 residues.

This clone was observed a single time. The gene calls are TRBV20-1 and TRBJ2-3; no firm D call. Trimming left V 6 bases short and J 6 bases short, with 10 bases between. CDR1 DFQATT and CDR2 SNEGSKA come from the germline V gene (reference sequence). This CDR3 has 11 residues. CDR3 sequence (DNA): TGCAGTGCCTCTAGTGTTGATACGCAGTATTTT. Translation: CSASSVDTQYF.